The rows below give T cell receptor beta chains drawn from one sample of a study of OX40 agonist ivuxolimab in advanced cancers. The method was immunoSEQ multiplex PCR; TCRdb's version includes in-frame clones alone and lacks a portion of them. The sample holds around 19,000 clones, over 70% seen once. This specimen consisted of CD4+ or CD8+ T cells sorted from blood, obtained in a trial of the OX40 agonist ivuxolimab. The receptors come from an adult with an advanced solid tumor such as melanoma, head and neck, liver or kidney cancer. Both conserved end residues are part of each CDR3. A D gene is named only where the DNA matches it firmly. Size values are once, few and many counts, or a class for expanded clones, and some rows have none.

>NA|NA|TRBJ2-7|TRBV10-1
TGCGCCAGCAGCCGTGACAGGACGCCGGGGGAGCAGTACTTC
CASSRDRTPGEQYF
>few|TRBD2|TRBJ2-3|TRBV5-1
TGCGCCAGCAGCTTTGGCGGGGGATGGAGAGATACGCAGTATTTT
CASSFGGGWRDTQYF
>NA|NA|TRBJ1-2|TRBV28
TGTGCCAGCAGTATGAGGGCACCGAACTATGGCTACACCTTC
CASSMRAPNYGYTF
>NA|TRBD2|TRBJ2-1|TRBV6-5
TGTGCCAGCAGTTACTCCAGCGGGGCCCCCAATGAGCAGTTCTTC
CASSYSSGAPNEQFF
>NA|NA|TRBJ2-7|TRBV7-9
TGTGCCAGCAGCCCCGCCCTGGGGGGCCTGGGAAGGTACGAGCAGTACTTC
CASSPALGGLGRYEQYF
>NA|NA|TRBJ2-3|TRBV27
TGTGCCAGCAGTGTCGTTCAAAGCACAGATACGCAGTATTTT
CASSVVQSTDTQYF
>NA|NA|TRBJ2-5|TRBV10-3
TGTGCCATCAGTGAGTCAGAGACCCAGTACTTC
CAISESETQYF
>NA|TRBD1|TRBJ2-5|TRBV5-1
TGTGCCAGCAGCTTGGACAGGCCCCACCGCGAAACCCAGTACTTC
CASSLDRPHRETQYF
>NA|NA|TRBJ2-3|TRBV5-6
TGTGCCAGCAGCCGAGAGGGAGATACGCAGTATTTT
CASSREGDTQYF
>NA|TRBD2|TRBJ2-7|TRBV6-5
TGTGCCAGCAGCCCTGCTACTAGCGGGGCCTACGAGCAGTACTTC
CASSPATSGAYEQYF
>large|NA|TRBJ2-7|TRBV5-1
TGCGCCAGCAGCACTAGGGGTCCCTACGAGCAGTACTTC
CASSTRGPYEQYF
>NA|TRBD2|TRBJ2-7|TRBV28
TGTGCCAGCAGTTTTCCGACTAGCGGTAACGAGCAGTACTTC
CASSFPTSGNEQYF
>NA|NA|TRBJ2-7|TRBV9
TGTGCCAGCAGCGTAGGAAGTGGCACCCTGTACGAGCAGTACTTC
CASSVGSGTLYEQYF
>few|NA|TRBJ2-7|TRBV19
TGTGCCAGCAGGGGGGGAACCTACGAGCAGTACTTC
CASRGGTYEQYF
>few|TRBD2|TRBJ2-7|TRBV2
TGTGCCAGCATAATGCTAGCGGGGGGGGACTACGAGCAGTACTTC
CASIMLAGGDYEQYF
>NA|TRBD1|TRBJ1-3|TRBV23-1
TGCGCCAGCAGTCAATACCCCGACAGGGAACCCACTGGAAACACCATATATTTT
CASSQYPDREPTGNTIYF
>once|NA|TRBJ1-1|TRBV27
TGTGCCAGCAGTTTACTGGGGGGCACTGAAGCTTTCTTT
CASSLLGGTEAFF
>NA|TRBD2|TRBJ2-1|TRBV6-5
TGTGCCAGCAGCCACCTAGCGGGAGTGCGTAATGAGCAGTTCTTC
CASSHLAGVRNEQFF
>NA|TRBD1|TRBJ1-1|TRBV28
TGTGCCAGCAGTCTCCCAGGGGGAATGGAAGCTTTCTTT
CASSLPGGMEAFF
>few|NA|TRBJ2-3|TRBV5-1
TGCGCCAGCAGCTTGGGGGACGAATCGGCCGAGGCCCATACGCAGTATTTT
CASSLGDESAEAHTQYF
>NA|NA|TRBJ2-2|TRBV5-1
TGCGCCAGCAGCTGGAACACCGGGGAGCTGTTTTTT
CASSWNTGELFF
>NA|TRBD1|TRBJ2-1|TRBV5-8
TGTGCCAGCAGCTTGCTGACAGGGGGCAGAAATGAGCAGTTCTTC
CASSLLTGGRNEQFF
>NA|NA|TRBJ2-5|TRBV7-6
TGTGCCAGCAGCCCCTATATAGGTTGGGAGACCCAGTACTTC
CASSPYIGWETQYF
>NA|NA|TRBJ2-2|TRBV30
TGTGCCTGGGGGACCGGGGAGCTGTTTTTT
CAWGTGELFF
>NA|NA|TRBJ1-1|TRBV5-1
TGCGCCAGCAGCTTGGGGGGTGAAGCTTTCTTT
CASSLGGEAFF